The following is a T cell receptor (beta chain) sequence with its context. This sample is drawn from a study of blood T cell repertoires in COVID-19. Profiling relied on immunoSEQ multiplex PCR, and the TCRdb table lists in-frame clones only, not all of them. The repertoire holds approximately 250,000 clones, with more than 70% as singletons. This CDR3 has 15 residues. V was clipped by 0 bases and J by 5 bases, with 11 bases between them. CDR1 is LNHNV, CDR2 YYDKDF, per germline (reference sequence). The sequencing sample was made of peripheral blood. The sequence came from a woman aged 80 or older with COVID-19, enrolled during active disease. The chain has TRBV15 and TRBJ2-1; D unclear. CDR3 sequence reads: CATSREQRIDNEQFF. The CDR3 DNA is TGTGCCACCAGCAGAGAACAGAGAATAGACAATGAGCAGTTCTTC.